Listed below are T cell receptor beta chains from one sample, sequenced in a study of vaccination and CD4 T cells after COVID-19. TCRdb re-called the PCR reads through MiXCR, storing one row per CDR3 protein. The sample has nearly 5,500 distinct CDR3 sequences, around 34% seen once. For these TCRs, the target antigens are not known. Sequencing input: CD4+ T cells from blood, cultured in vitro. Every receptor here comes from a human donor in good health. The conserved cysteine and the conserved F or W are not part of the CDR3 here.

j_gene,v_gene,CDR3aa
TRBJ1-6,TRBV10-2,ASTKLTDNNSPLH
TRBJ1-2,TRBV7-9,ASSHRDSYGYT
TRBJ1-1,TRBV27,ASSKADGVTEAF
TRBJ1-2,TRBV7-3,ASGRQGNGYT
TRBJ1-2,TRBV5-6,ASSLNYGYT
TRBJ1-1,TRBV5-1,ASSLNRIEMNTEAF
TRBJ2-3,TRBV20-1,SAFDSADTQY
TRBJ1-5,TRBV2,ASSEAGQGNQPQH
TRBJ1-5,TRBV20-1,SARVRDSNQPQH
TRBJ1-3,TRBV7-3,ASSLTGRGSGNTIY
TRBJ1-4,TRBV6-1,ASRPTSEKLF
TRBJ2-3,TRBV11-2,ASSSPRTDTQY
TRBJ2-2,TRBV10-3,AISVRVQDTGELF
TRBJ1-1,TRBV6-1,ASSGQMVRAF
TRBJ1-1,TRBV7-2,ASSLELSTEAF
TRBJ1-2,TRBV5-1,ASSTGEGMDGYT
TRBJ2-1,TRBV5-6,ASSFYRVSRNEQF
TRBJ1-1,TRBV29-1,SVVGQDYTEAF
TRBJ2-7,TRBV27,ASSSQSYEQY
TRBJ1-2,TRBV7-8,ASSPLYLANYGYT
TRBJ2-5,TRBV20-1,SARDGGAEETQY
TRBJ2-3,TRBV20-1,SASDRGHTDTQY
TRBJ1-5,TRBV30,AWSRTFGNQPQH
TRBJ2-3,TRBV20-1,SALSPGGTDTQY
TRBJ1-1,TRBV5-1,ASSLVSGADTEAF
TRBJ1-2,TRBV2,ASSEKGYGYT
TRBJ1-1,TRBV2,ASIRTLNTEAF
TRBJ2-7,TRBV10-1,ASSVGRGGLYEQY
TRBJ1-1,TRBV30,AWIAGPRDTEAF
TRBJ1-5,TRBV5-1,ASSLAPVGTGGVKPQH
TRBJ2-2,TRBV7-2,ASRRASGGSTGELF
TRBJ1-1,TRBV7-9,ASSLEGLIGSTEAF
TRBJ2-7,TRBV7-8,ASSLGGRVNEQY
TRBJ1-5,TRBV20-1,SASVLGNTNQPQH
TRBJ2-2,TRBV10-3,AISESGTGNTGELF
NA,TRBV2,ASRVRDTVGSETQY
TRBJ1-1,TRBV10-3,AISESDRDNTEAF
TRBJ2-3,TRBV6-1,ASSTGASTDTQY
TRBJ2-1,TRBV7-3,ASSVVLYNEQF
TRBJ2-7,TRBV6-2/TRBV6-3,ASSKLAGGYEQY